These T cell receptor beta chains were read from a single sample in a study of T cell responses to AZD1222 COVID-19 vaccine. The method was immunoSEQ multiplex PCR; TCRdb's version includes in-frame clones alone and lacks a portion of them. The sample records 140,000 to 150,000 clones, 92% being singletons. The sample here was peripheral blood, taken on day 0 of AZD1222 vaccination. The source is an adult in good health. Each CDR3 is given with its conserved first and last residue. Fields, in order: V gene, J gene, CDR3 length, CDR3 protein.

>TRBV13|TRBJ1-6|16
CASSLPPGQGPRTLHF
>TRBV2|TRBJ2-7|15
CASRVRGREAGEQYF
>TRBV24-1|TRBJ2-3|14
CATSDSPSTDTQYF
>TRBV7-2|TRBJ1-3|15
CASSVTGSPGNTIYF
>TRBV10-3|TRBJ1-2|14
CAISDPDYWGGYTF
>TRBV7-3|TRBJ2-1|14
CASSLSLASNEQFF
>TRBV10-3|TRBJ1-1|15
CAISEEGPMNTEAFF
>TRBV5-6|TRBJ1-2|15
CASSLEAGSNYGYTF
>TRBV4-1|TRBJ1-3|15
CASSIDRAAGNTIYF
>TRBV19|TRBJ2-2|13
CASSPGGTGELFF
>TRBV6-5|TRBJ2-5|15
CASSYSRTGQETQYF
>TRBV9|TRBJ2-7|15
CASSWSGQGKHEQYF
>TRBV19|TRBJ1-5|13
CASSRGGDQPQHF
>TRBV7-9|TRBJ1-2|14
CASSLAGVDYGYTF
>TRBV19|TRBJ2-7|14
CASSSRTLTYEQYF
>TRBV3-1/TRBV3-2|TRBJ2-7|16
CASSQETRDSSYEQYF
>TRBV29-1|TRBJ1-1|13
CSVIRDPDTEAFF
>TRBV28|TRBJ2-5|14
CASSSHRIQETQYF
>TRBV18|TRBJ1-5|14
CASSLTGVGQPQHF
>TRBV28|TRBJ2-1|15
CASSKTGVRDNEQFF
>TRBV5-1|TRBJ2-7|17
CASSLEGLAGGRYEQYF
>TRBV11-2|TRBJ2-7|17
CASSLSPGLAGWYEQYF